These 30 T cell receptor beta chains came from one sample sequenced in a study of cytomegalovirus exposure and HLA in healthy donors. The repertoire was sequenced with immunoSEQ multiplex PCR; TCRdb's copy has only in-frame clones and lacks some. The sample contains under 65,000 clones, roughly 95% of which appear only once. Specimen: PBMCs. These TCRs come from a woman aged 18-35 years in good health and CMV-seropositive.

This clone came up once. The V and J genes are TRBV28 and TRBJ1-1, with D possibly TRBD1 on 5 matching bases. Germline V gene data show CDR1 as MDHEN and CDR2 as SYDVKM. This CDR3 spans 14 amino acids. Trimming took 10 bases from V and 4 from J, leaving 19 bases between them. In DNA, the CDR3 is TGTGCCACTTCTCGGGACTATTTAGGCACTGAAGCTTTCTTT. Translation gives CATSRDYLGTEAFF.

CDR3 nucleotides: TGTGCCAGCAGTTTAGTGACAGTGAACACTGAAGCTTTCTTT. It is translated as CASSLVTVNTEAFF. V and J are TRBV28 and TRBJ1-1, with D tentatively TRBD1 (5 bases). Germline V gene data show CDR1 as MDHEN and CDR2 as SYDVKM. V was pared by 2 bases and J by 0 bases, with 7 bases between. There are 14 residues in the CDR3. Drawing the rest from reference TRBV28 and TRBJ1-1, the complete variable domain is DVKVTQSSRYLVKRTGEKVFLECVQDMDHENMFWYRQDPGLGLRLIYFSYDVKMKEKGDIPEGYSVSREKKERFSLILESASTNQTSMYLCASSLVTVNTEAFFGQGTRLTVV.

This chain connects TRBV6-6 to TRBJ1-1; no clear D gene. CDR3 length: 12 residues. The V end lost 6 bases, the J end lost 6 bases, and 11 bases lay between the germline ends. The germline CDR1 and CDR2 sequences are MNHNY and SVGAGI (reference sequence). CDR3 residues: CASRGGGAEAFF. The DNA of the CDR3 is TGTGCCAGCAGAGGTGGCGGGGCTGAAGCTTTCTTT.

The V and J genes are TRBV25-1 and TRBJ1-2; TRBD1 is a possible D gene (5 bases). V was pared by 3 bases and J by 4 bases, with 6 bases between. CDR1 is MGHDK, CDR2 SYGVNS, per germline. The CDR3 sequence is 12 residues long. The CDR3, as DNA: TGTGCCAGCAGTGAGACAGTCTATGGCTACACCTTC. Translating it yields CASSETVYGYTF.

The chain uses TRBV10-3 and TRBJ1-1, with a weak D call TRBD1 (5 bases). Germline CDR1 ENHRY, CDR2 SYGVKD. V dropped 9 bases and J dropped 6 bases, with 11 bases sitting between them. This CDR3 has 11 residues. CDR3 protein: CAISRDSEAFF. The CDR3 DNA follows: TGTGCCATTTCCCGGGACTCTGAAGCTTTCTTT.

This clone was found a few times. The CDR3 loop reads CASSQDYSGNTIYF. The CDR3 DNA reads as TGTGCCAGCAGTCAAGACTACTCTGGAAACACCATATATTTT. V gene TRBV6-1 combines with J gene TRBJ1-3; D is undetermined. V was cut by 5 bases and J by 0 bases, with 8 bases left in between. Germline CDR1 reads MNHNS; CDR2 reads SASEGT. The CDR3 extends over 14 amino acids.

V and J are TRBV25-1 and TRBJ2-3, with D perhaps matching TRBD2 (6 bases). CDR3 size: 14 residues. Trimming removed 4 bases from V and 6 bases from J, with 14 bases in between. Germline V gene lookup returns CDR1 MGHDK and CDR2 SYGVNS. For the CDR3, the DNA is TGTGCCAGCAGTGGGGGACTGGCATCGGATACGCAGTATTTT. The encoded protein is CASSGGLASDTQYF.

As to this clone: In the same sample, other DNA sequences code for this CDR3. This sequence joins TRBV9 and TRBJ1-4, with D possibly matching TRBD1 (5 bases). The CDR3 is 14 residues long. Germline V gene data show CDR1 as SGDLS and CDR2 as YYNGEE. Trimming pared 2 bases from V and 1 base from J, leaving 6 bases between. The CDR3 DNA is TGTGCCAGCAGCGTCGGGGGAACTAATGAAAAACTGTTTTTT. This gives the protein CASSVGGTNEKLFF.

The gene calls are TRBV5-8 and TRBJ1-5; D remains ambiguous. V was trimmed by 4 bases and J by 3 bases, leaving 5 bases between them. The CDR3 sequence is 12 residues long. Germline V gene sequence: CDR1 SGHTS, CDR2 YDEGEE. CDR3 sequence (DNA): TGTGCCAGCAGCCGTTTCAATCAGCCCCAGCATTTT. Translation gives CASSRFNQPQHF.

V and J are TRBV28 and TRBJ2-1; TRBD1 matches at 8 bases. With V trimmed by 6 bases and J by 3 bases, 4 bases remained unmatched. CDR1 MDHEN and CDR2 SYDVKM come from the germline V gene. The CDR3 sequence is 14 residues long. The CDR3 loop reads CASSRTGRYNEQFF. Here the CDR3 DNA reads TGTGCCAGCAGCCGGACAGGGCGCTACAATGAGCAGTTCTTC. Looking up the rest from reference TRBV28 and TRBJ2-1 gives the full variable domain: DVKVTQSSRYLVKRTGEKVFLECVQDMDHENMFWYRQDPGLGLRLIYFSYDVKMKEKGDIPEGYSVSREKKERFSLILESASTNQTSMYLCASSRTGRYNEQFFGPGTRLTVL.

V usage is TRBV7-6 and J usage is TRBJ2-1, with a weak D call TRBD2 (6 bases). The CDR3 totals 16 residues. The ends were cut back, 1 base at V and 5 bases at J, with 15 bases in the middle. The germline CDR1 and CDR2 sequences are SGHVS and FNYEAQ. DNA of the CDR3: TGTGCCAGCAGCTTAGACGGGACTTCTCTAGACAATGAGCAGTTCTTC. It codes for CASSLDGTSLDNEQFF.

V and J are TRBV6-5 and TRBJ1-2, with TRBD1 matching 10 bases. The CDR3 length is 15 residues. After removal of 7 bases from V and 6 bases from J, the junction contained 11 bases not matched to a gene. CDR1 is MNHEY and CDR2 is SVGAGI in the germline V gene. CDR3 loop: CASTRTGQGNNGYTF. CDR3 DNA: TGTGCCAGCACACGAACGGGACAGGGGAACAATGGCTACACCTTC.

In DNA, the CDR3 is TGTGCCAGCAGCTTTGCGGAATTAGATACGCAGTATTTT. Its protein product is CASSFAELDTQYF. The chain uses TRBV11-3 and TRBJ2-3; D gene ambiguous. The CDR3 covers 13 residues. V lost 3 bases and J lost 5, with 9 bases in between. Germline CDR1 reads SGHNT; CDR2 reads YENEEA.

The genes are TRBV4-1 and TRBJ2-4, with 10 bases lining up with TRBD2. V was pared by 2 bases and J by 2 bases, with 6 bases of the junction left unmatched. There are 17 residues in the CDR3. The germline V gene encodes CDR1 MGHRA and CDR2 YSYEKL. In nucleotides, the CDR3 is TGCGCCAGCAGCCAACCTAGCGGGAGCGGGACCAAAAACATTCAGTACTTC. Translation: CASSQPSGSGTKNIQYF.

The rearrangement links TRBV18 to TRBJ1-4; D is unresolved. CDR1 and CDR2 (germline): KGHSH, LQKENI. V was pared by 5 bases and J by 0 bases, with 13 bases between. The CDR3 is made up of 16 amino acids. CDR3 loop: CASSAGISTTNEKLFF. CDR3 DNA: TGTGCCAGCTCAGCGGGTATTTCGACAACTAATGAAAAACTGTTTTTT.

The chain has TRBV4-3 and TRBJ2-7; tentative D call: TRBD1 (5 bases). Germline V gene sequence: CDR1 LGHNA, CDR2 YSLEER. V was shortened by 1 base and J by 11 bases, with 21 bases between the two germline ends. CDR3 length: 15 residues. For the CDR3, the DNA is TGCGCCAGCAGCCAAGCATGGACAACAACAGGCGCTGAGTACTTC. The encoded protein is CASSQAWTTTGAEYF.

The chain is built from TRBV2 and TRBJ2-5; 7 nucleotides line up with TRBD2. Trimming cost V 6 bases and J 5 bases; bases outside gene matches: 12. This CDR3 region has 15 residues. Germline CDR1 reads SNHLY; CDR2 reads FYNNEI. CDR3 region: CASSDQGTSVETQYF. The CDR3, as DNA: TGTGCCAGCAGCGATCAGGGAACTAGCGTGGAGACCCAGTACTTC.

The V call is TRBV27, the J call TRBJ2-6, with a possible D match to TRBD1 (5 bases). This CDR3 is 18 amino acids long. The germline V and J ends were trimmed by 3 bases and 3 bases, with 18 bases remaining between them. The V gene's germline CDR1 is MNHEY and CDR2 SMNVEV (reference sequence). In DNA form, the CDR3 reads TGTGCCAGCAGTTTGCTAGGACACGCCAGTCGTGGGGCCAACGTCCTGACTTTC. This codes for CASSLLGHASRGANVLTF.

CDR3 DNA sequence: TGCGCCAGCAGTGAGCGGGAGGTCTCAATGTTCGATGAGCAGTTCTTC. As protein: CASSEREVSMFDEQFF. The V gene is TRBV10-2, the J gene TRBJ2-1; 7 nucleotides line up with TRBD2. This CDR3 is 16 amino acids long. With V trimmed by 2 bases and J by 8 bases, 12 bases remained unmatched. CDR1 is WSHSY, CDR2 SAAADI, per germline.

In its sample, this clone was seen once. The junction shows a germline mismatch at one end, possibly a read error. V usage is TRBV15 and J usage is TRBJ1-1; D is possibly TRBD1 (6 bases). The CDR3 covers 12 residues. Germline V gene data show CDR1 as LNHNV and CDR2 as YYDKDF (reference sequence). The chain's CDR3 is CATSRGLGEAFF. The CDR3 DNA follows: TGTGCCACAAGCAGGGGCTTGGGTGAAGCTTTCTTT. The full variable domain, rest sourced from reference TRBV15 and TRBJ1-1, is DAMVIQNPRYQVTQFGKPVTLSCSQTLNHNVMYWYQQKSSQAPKLLFHYYDKDFNNEADTPDNFQSRRPNTSFCFLDIRSPGLGDTAMYLCATSRGLGEAFFGQGTRLTVV.

This clone was picked up one time. V usage is TRBV5-4 and J usage is TRBJ1-2; 7 positions match TRBD1. Losses at the gene ends were 4 bases for V and 4 bases for J; bases not matched to a gene: 7. Germline V lookup: CDR1 SGHNT, CDR2 YYREEE (reference sequence). The length of the CDR3 is 14 residues. CDR3 nucleotides: TGTGCCAGCAGCCCTAAAGGGGGCCGCTATGGCTACACCTTC. Its translation is CASSPKGGRYGYTF.

The CDR3 bases are TGTGCCAGCAAATCGAGGACAGGGGAAAAACTGTTTTTT. Encoded protein: CASKSRTGEKLFF. The chain combines TRBV5-8 with TRBJ1-4, with 8 bases that match TRBD1. The CDR3 runs to 13 residues. Trimming removed 6 bases from V and 8 bases from J; junction bases left unmatched: 6. Germline V lookup: CDR1 SGHTS, CDR2 YDEGEE.

This rearrangement joins TRBV5-1 to TRBJ2-7; the D gene is possibly TRBD2 (6 bases). V lost 1 base, J lost 5 bases, and 13 bases lay in between. The CDR3 is made up of 14 amino acids. Germline-derived CDR1 and CDR2 are SGHRS and YFSETQ. The CDR3 reads CASSLTGVFDEQYF. Here the CDR3 DNA reads TGCGCCAGCAGCTTGACGGGGGTTTTCGACGAGCAGTACTTC. Filled out from reference TRBV5-1 and TRBJ2-7, the complete variable domain reads KAGVTQTPRYLIKTRGQQVTLSCSPISGHRSVSWYQQTPGQGLQFLFEYFSETQRNKGNFPGRFSGRQFSNSRSEMNVSTLELGDSALYLCASSLTGVFDEQYFGPGTRLTVT.

V and J are TRBV5-5 and TRBJ2-2; D might be TRBD1 (6 bases). Germline CDR1 and CDR2: SGHKS and YYEKEE (reference sequence). Trimming removed 4 bases at V and 1 base at J, with 8 bases between. The CDR3 loop spans 14 amino acids. The CDR3 DNA sequence: TGTGCCAGCAGCGAGGACAGGAACACCGGGGAGCTGTTTTTT. Translated, it gives CASSEDRNTGELFF. Full variable domain (outside the CDR3, taken from reference TRBV5-5 and TRBJ2-2): DAGVTQSPTHLIKTRGQQVTLRCSPISGHKSVSWYQQVLGQGPQFIFQYYEKEERGRGNFPDRFSARQFPNYSSELNVNALLLGDSALYLCASSEDRNTGELFFGEGSRLTVL.

This clone appeared a single time. The rearrangement links TRBV4-3 to TRBJ1-5; no clear D. V shed 0 bases and J shed 6 bases, with 6 bases lying between them. CDR1 and CDR2 (germline): LGHNA, YSLEER. CDR3 length equals 13 residues. The CDR3: CASSQDIGQPQHF. CDR3 DNA sequence: TGCGCCAGCAGCCAAGATATCGGTCAGCCCCAGCATTTT.

The chain joins TRBV4-1 to TRBJ1-5; D remains unclear. CDR3 length: 15 amino acids. V lost 0 bases and J lost 3, with 9 bases in between. The V gene's germline CDR1 is MGHRA and CDR2 YSYEKL. This CDR3 reads CASSQESTYNQPQHF. The CDR3 region has the DNA TGCGCCAGCAGCCAAGAAAGCACTTACAATCAGCCCCAGCATTTT.

The genes are TRBV6-1 and TRBJ1-5, with a possible D match to TRBD1 (5 bases). The CDR3 runs 13 residues. Trimming took 3 bases from V and 6 from J, leaving 9 bases between them. Germline V gene data show CDR1 as MNHNS and CDR2 as SASEGT. The CDR3 region is CASSDGGSQPQHF. DNA of the CDR3: TGTGCCAGCAGTGACGGGGGTAGTCAGCCCCAGCATTTT.

With respect to this clone: Other DNA sequences in this sample translate to the same CDR3. The chain recombines TRBV2 with TRBJ2-1; 8 nucleotides align to TRBD2. Germline V gene data show CDR1 as SNHLY and CDR2 as FYNNEI. V lost 7 bases, J lost 6 bases, and 5 bases stayed unmatched. CDR3 length equals 13 residues. CDR3 coding DNA: TGTGCCAGCAATCGACTAGCGACCAATGAGCAGTTCTTC. Translated, it gives CASNRLATNEQFF.

This chain links TRBV28 with TRBJ1-1; 10 bases are a match to TRBD1. CDR3 length equals 15 residues. Losses at the gene ends were 5 bases for V and 4 bases for J; bases not matched to a gene: 7. Germline V gene lookup returns CDR1 MDHEN and CDR2 SYDVKM. The CDR3 DNA follows: TGTGCCAGCAGTCCTAGAGGACAGGGGGTCACTGAAGCTTTCTTT. It is translated as CASSPRGQGVTEAFF.

The rearrangement links TRBV6-5 to TRBJ1-6, with 8 bases fitting TRBD1. Unmatched junction bases numbered 10, after V lost 6 bases and J lost 9 bases. The CDR3 has 15 residues. CDR1 is MNHEY and CDR2 is SVGAGI in the germline V gene. The CDR3 here is CASSQGQGSRSPLHF. The CDR3 DNA is TGTGCCAGCAGCCAAGGACAGGGTAGTCGTTCACCCCTCCACTTT.